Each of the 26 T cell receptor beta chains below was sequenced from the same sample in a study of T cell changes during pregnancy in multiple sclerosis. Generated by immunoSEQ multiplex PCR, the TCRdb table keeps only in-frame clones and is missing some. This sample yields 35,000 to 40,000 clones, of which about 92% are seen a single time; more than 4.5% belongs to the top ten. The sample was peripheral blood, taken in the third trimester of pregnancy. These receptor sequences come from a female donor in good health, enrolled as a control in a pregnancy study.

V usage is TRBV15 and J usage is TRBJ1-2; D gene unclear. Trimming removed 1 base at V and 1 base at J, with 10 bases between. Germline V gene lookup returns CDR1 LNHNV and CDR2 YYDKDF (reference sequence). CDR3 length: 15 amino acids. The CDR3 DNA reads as TGTGCCACCAGCAGAGGGGTCGGAGATAACTATGGCTACACCTTC. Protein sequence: CATSRGVGDNYGYTF.

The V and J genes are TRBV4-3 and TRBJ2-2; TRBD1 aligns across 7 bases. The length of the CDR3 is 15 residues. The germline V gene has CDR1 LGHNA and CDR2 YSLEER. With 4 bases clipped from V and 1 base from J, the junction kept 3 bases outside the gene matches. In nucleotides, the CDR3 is TGCGCCAGCAGCCTCCGGACAGGGAACACCGGGGAGCTGTTTTTT. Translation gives CASSLRTGNTGELFF.

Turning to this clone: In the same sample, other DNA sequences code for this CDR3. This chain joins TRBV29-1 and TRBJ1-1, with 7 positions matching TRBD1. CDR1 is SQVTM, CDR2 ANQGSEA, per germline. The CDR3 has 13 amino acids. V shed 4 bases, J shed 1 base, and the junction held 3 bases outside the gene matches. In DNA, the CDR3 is TGCAGCGTTGCTACAGGGGAGAACACTGAAGCTTTCTTT. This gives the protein CSVATGENTEAFF.

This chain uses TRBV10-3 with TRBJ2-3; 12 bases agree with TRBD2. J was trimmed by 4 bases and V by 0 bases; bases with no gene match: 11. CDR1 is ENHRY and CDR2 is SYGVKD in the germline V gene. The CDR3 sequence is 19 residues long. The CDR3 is CAISESPSGGVGGADTQYF. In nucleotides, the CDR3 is TGTGCCATCAGTGAGTCGCCTAGCGGGGGGGTGGGTGGTGCAGATACGCAGTATTTT.

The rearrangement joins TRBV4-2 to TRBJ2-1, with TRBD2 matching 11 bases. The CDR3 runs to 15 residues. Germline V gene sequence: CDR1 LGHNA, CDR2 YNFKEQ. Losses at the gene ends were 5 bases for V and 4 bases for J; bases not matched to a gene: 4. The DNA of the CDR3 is TGTGCCAGCAGCTCGGGACTAGCGGAGTACAATGAGCAGTTCTTC. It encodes CASSSGLAEYNEQFF.

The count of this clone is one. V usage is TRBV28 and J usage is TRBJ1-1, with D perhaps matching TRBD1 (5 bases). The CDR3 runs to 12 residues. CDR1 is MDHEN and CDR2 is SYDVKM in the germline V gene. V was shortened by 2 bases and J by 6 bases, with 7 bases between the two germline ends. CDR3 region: CASSLRGAEAFF. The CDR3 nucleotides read TGTGCCAGCAGTTTACGGGGGGCTGAAGCTTTCTTT.

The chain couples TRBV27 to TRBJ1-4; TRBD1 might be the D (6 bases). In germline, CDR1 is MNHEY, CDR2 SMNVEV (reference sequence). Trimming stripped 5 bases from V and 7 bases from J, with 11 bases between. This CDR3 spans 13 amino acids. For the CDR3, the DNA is TGTGCCAGCAGTGCGACAGGAGGTGAAAAACTGTTTTTT. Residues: CASSATGGEKLFF.

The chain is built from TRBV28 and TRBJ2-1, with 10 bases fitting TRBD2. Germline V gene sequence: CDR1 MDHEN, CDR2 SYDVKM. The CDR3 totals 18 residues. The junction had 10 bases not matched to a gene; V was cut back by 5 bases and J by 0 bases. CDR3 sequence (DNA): TGTGCCAGCAGTCAAGTGACTAGCGGGCTTAGCTCCTACAATGAGCAGTTCTTC. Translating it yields CASSQVTSGLSSYNEQFF.

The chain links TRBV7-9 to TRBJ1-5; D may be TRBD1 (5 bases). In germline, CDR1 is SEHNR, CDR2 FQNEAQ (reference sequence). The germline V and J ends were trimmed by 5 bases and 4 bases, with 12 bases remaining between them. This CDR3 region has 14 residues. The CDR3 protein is CASSPKAGNQPQHF. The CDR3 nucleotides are TGTGCCAGCAGCCCAAAGGCAGGGAATCAGCCCCAGCATTTT. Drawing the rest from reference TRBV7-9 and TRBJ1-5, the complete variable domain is DTGVSQNPRHKITKRGQNVTFRCDPISEHNRLYWYRQTLGQGPEFLTYFQNEAQLEKSRLLSDRFSAERPKGSFSTLEIQRTEQGDSAMYLCASSPKAGNQPQHFGDGTRLSIL.

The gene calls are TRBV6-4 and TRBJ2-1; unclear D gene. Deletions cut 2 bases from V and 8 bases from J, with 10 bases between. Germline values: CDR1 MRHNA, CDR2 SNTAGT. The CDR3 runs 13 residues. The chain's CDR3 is CASSDRARDEQFF. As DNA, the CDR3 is TGTGCCAGCAGTGACCGAGCTCGGGATGAGCAGTTCTTC.

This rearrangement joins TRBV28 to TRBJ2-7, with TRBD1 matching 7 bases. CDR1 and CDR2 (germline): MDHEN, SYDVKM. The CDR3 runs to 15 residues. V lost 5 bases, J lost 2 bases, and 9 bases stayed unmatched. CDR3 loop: CASSLPGDRAYEQYF. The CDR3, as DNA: TGTGCCAGCAGTCTTCCCGGGGACAGAGCCTACGAGCAGTACTTC. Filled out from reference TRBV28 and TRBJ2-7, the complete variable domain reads DVKVTQSSRYLVKRTGEKVFLECVQDMDHENMFWYRQDPGLGLRLIYFSYDVKMKEKGDIPEGYSVSREKKERFSLILESASTNQTSMYLCASSLPGDRAYEQYFGPGTRLTVT.

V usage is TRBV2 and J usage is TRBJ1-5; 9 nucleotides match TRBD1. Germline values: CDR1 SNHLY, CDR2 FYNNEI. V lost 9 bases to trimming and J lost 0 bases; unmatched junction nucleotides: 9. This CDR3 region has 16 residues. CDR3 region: CARGQGTLNSNQPQHF. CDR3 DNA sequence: TGTGCCAGAGGACAGGGGACCTTAAATAGCAATCAGCCCCAGCATTTT.

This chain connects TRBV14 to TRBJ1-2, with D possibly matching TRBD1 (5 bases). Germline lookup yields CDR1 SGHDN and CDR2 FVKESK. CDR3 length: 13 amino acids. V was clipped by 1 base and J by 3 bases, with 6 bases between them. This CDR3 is CASSQVGHYGYTF. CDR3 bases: TGTGCCAGCAGCCAAGTGGGGCACTATGGCTACACCTTC.

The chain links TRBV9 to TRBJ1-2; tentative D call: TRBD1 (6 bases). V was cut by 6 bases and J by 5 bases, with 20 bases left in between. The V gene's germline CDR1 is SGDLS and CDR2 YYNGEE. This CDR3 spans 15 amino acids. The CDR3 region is CASTGGGARSYGYTF. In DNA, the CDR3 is TGTGCCAGCACCGGCGGGGGGGCCCGATCATATGGCTACACCTTC.

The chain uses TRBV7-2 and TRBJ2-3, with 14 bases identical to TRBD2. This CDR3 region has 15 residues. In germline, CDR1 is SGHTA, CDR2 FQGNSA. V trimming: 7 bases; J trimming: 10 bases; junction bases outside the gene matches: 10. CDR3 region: CASTETSGGVRAQYF. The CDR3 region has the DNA TGTGCCAGCACCGAGACTAGCGGGGGGGTGAGGGCGCAGTATTTT.

In nucleotides, the CDR3 is TGCGCCAGCAGCCCAAGGTGGGGTAGCGGGGGGGCCCCAGATACGCAGTATTTT. Translation: CASSPRWGSGGAPDTQYF. The rearrangement links TRBV5-1 to TRBJ2-3; 11 positions agree with TRBD2. The germline gives CDR1 SGHRS, CDR2 YFSETQ. The CDR3 loop spans 18 amino acids. After removal of 4 bases from V and 4 bases from J, the junction contained 14 bases not matched to a gene.

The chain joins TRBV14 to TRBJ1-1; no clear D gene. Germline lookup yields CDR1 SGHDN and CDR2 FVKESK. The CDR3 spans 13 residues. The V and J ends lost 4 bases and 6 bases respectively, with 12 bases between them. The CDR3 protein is CASSPEWASEAFF. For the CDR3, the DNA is TGTGCCAGCAGCCCAGAGTGGGCTTCTGAAGCTTTCTTT. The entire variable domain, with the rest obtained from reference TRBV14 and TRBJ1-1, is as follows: EAGVTQFPSHSVIEKGQTVTLRCDPISGHDNLYWYRRVMGKEIKFLLHFVKESKQDESGMPNNRFLAERTGGTYSTLKVQPAELEDSGVYFCASSPEWASEAFFGQGTRLTVV.

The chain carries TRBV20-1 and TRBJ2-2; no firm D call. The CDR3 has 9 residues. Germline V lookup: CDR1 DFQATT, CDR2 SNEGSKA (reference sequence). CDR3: CTGTGELFF. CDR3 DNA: TGCACAGGCACCGGGGAGCTGTTTTTT.

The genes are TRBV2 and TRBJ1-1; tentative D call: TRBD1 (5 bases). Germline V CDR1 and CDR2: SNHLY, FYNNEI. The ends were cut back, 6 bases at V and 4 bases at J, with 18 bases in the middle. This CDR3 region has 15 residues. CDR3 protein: CASSSTGLGSTEAFF. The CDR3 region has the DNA TGTGCCAGCAGCTCCACAGGACTCGGGAGCACTGAAGCTTTCTTT.

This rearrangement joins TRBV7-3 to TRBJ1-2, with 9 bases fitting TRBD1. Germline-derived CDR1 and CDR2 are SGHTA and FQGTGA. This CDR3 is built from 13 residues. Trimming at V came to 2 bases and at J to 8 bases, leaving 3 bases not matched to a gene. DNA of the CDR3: TGTGCCAGCAGCTTACGGGACAGGGACGGCTACACCTTC. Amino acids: CASSLRDRDGYTF. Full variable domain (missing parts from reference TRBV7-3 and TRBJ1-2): GAGVSQTPSNKVTEKGKYVELRCDPISGHTALYWYRQSLGQGPEFLIYFQGTGAADDSGLPNDRFFAVRPEGSVSTLKIQRTERGDSAVYLCASSLRDRDGYTFGSGTRLTVV.

Here the CDR3 DNA reads TGTGCCAGCAGACTAGACGGTCATGAGCAGTTCTTC. It encodes CASRLDGHEQFF. The rearrangement links TRBV7-8 to TRBJ2-1, with TRBD2 as a possible D gene (5 bases). Deletions cut 6 bases from V and 8 bases from J, with 11 bases between. From germline, CDR1 is SGHVS and CDR2 FQNEAQ. The CDR3 sequence is 12 residues long.

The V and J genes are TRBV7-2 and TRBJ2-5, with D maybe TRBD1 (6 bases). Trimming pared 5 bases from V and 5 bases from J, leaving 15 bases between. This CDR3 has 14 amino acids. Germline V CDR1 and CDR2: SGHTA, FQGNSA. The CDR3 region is CASSKTGSGETQYF. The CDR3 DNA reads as TGTGCCAGCAGCAAAACAGGGTCGGGGGAGACCCAGTACTTC. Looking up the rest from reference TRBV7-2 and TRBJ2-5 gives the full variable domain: GAGVSQSPSNKVTEKGKDVELRCDPISGHTALYWYRQSLGQGLEFLIYFQGNSAPDKSGLPSDRFSAERTGGSVSTLTIQRTQQEDSAVYLCASSKTGSGETQYFGPGTRLLVL.

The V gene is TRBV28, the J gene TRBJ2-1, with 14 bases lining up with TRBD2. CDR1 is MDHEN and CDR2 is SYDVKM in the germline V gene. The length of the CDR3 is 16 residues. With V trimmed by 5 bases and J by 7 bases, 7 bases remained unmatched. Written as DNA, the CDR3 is TGTGCCAGCAGTGCCGGGACTAGCGGGAGAAGGAATGAGCAGTTCTTC. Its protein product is CASSAGTSGRRNEQFF.

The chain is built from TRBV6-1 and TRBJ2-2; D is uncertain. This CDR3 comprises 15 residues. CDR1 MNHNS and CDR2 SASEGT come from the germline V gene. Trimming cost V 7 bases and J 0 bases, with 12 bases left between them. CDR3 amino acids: CASTEISTNTGELFF. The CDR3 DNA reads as TGTGCCAGCACGGAGATTTCAACGAACACCGGGGAGCTGTTTTTT.

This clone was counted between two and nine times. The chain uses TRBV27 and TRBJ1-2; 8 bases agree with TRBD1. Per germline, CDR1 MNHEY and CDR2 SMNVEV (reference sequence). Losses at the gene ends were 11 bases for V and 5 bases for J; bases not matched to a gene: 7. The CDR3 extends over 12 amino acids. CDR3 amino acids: CASGQGLYGYTF. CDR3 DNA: TGTGCCTCCGGACAGGGCTTATATGGCTACACCTTC.

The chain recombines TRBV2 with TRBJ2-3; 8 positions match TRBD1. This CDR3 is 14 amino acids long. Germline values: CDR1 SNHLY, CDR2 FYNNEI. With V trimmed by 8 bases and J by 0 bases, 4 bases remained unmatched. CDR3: CASAGGLSTDTQYF. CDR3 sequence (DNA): TGTGCCAGCGCAGGGGGCCTGAGCACAGATACGCAGTATTTT. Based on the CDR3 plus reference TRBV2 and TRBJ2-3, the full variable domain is EPEVTQTPSHQVTQMGQEVILRCVPISNHLYFYWYRQILGQKVEFLVSFYNNEISEKSEIFDDQFSVERPDGSNFTLKIRSTKLEDSAMYFCASAGGLSTDTQYFGPGTRLTVL.